These 17 T cell receptor beta chains were sequenced from one sample in a study of blood T cells in healthy people across ages. A second about 6 to 12 cycle PCR used barcoded and J-beta primers. TCRdb used MiXCR to reprocess the 5' RACE reads, holding one entry per CDR3 protein. The data show approximately 790,000 distinct CDR3 sequences, with around two thirds seen just once and roughly 26% held by the top ten. The sequenced sample was blood. The receptors were sampled from a man aged 25-45 years in good health.

V gene TRBV12-3 or TRBV12-4 combines with J gene TRBJ2-1; possibly TRBD2 for D (7 bases). The CDR3 runs to 15 residues. Trimming stripped 3 bases from V and 5 bases from J, with 14 bases between. CDR3 protein: CASSFEGGPNNEQFF. The CDR3 nucleotides read TGTGCCAGCAGTTTTGAGGGGGGGCCAAACAATGAGCAGTTCTTC.

The chain is built from TRBV3-1 and TRBJ2-1; TRBD2 aligns across 13 bases. The CDR3 spans 17 residues. V shed 4 bases, J shed 9 bases, and the junction held 12 bases outside the gene matches. The germline V gene encodes CDR1 LGHDT and CDR2 YNNKEL (reference sequence). CDR3 sequence reads: CASSPLPTSGGAREQFF. In nucleotides, the CDR3 is TGTGCCAGCAGCCCCCTCCCAACTAGCGGGGGGGCGCGTGAGCAGTTCTTC.

CDR3 bases: TGTGCCAGCAGCTTAAATTCTCTCTATGGCTACACCTTC. The encoded protein is CASSLNSLYGYTF. The V and J genes are TRBV7-2 and TRBJ1-2; no clear D gene. This CDR3 spans 13 amino acids. Looked up from germline, CDR1 is SGHTA and CDR2 is FQGNSA. Trimming shortened V by 2 bases and J by 4 bases, and 8 bases separated the two germline ends.

The chain combines TRBV25-1 with TRBJ2-7; 7 bases match TRBD1. Germline CDR1 reads MGHDK; CDR2 reads SYGVNS. The CDR3 sequence is 15 residues long. The V segment lost 1 base and the J segment 1 base; nucleotides outside the gene matches: 4. CDR3 coding DNA: TGTGCCAGCAGTGAATCCGGGACAGCGTCCTACGAGCAGTACTTC. This gives the protein CASSESGTASYEQYF.

The count of this clonotype is one. A read error may explain this, as a much larger clone is one base away. The chain links TRBV25-1 to TRBJ1-2; D perhaps matches TRBD1 (6 bases). Per the germline V gene, CDR1 is MGHDK and CDR2 is SYGVNS. This CDR3 region has 13 residues. Here the CDR3 reads CAPRSGANYSYTF. The CDR3 DNA is TGTGCCCCGCGGTCAGGGGCGAACTATAGCTACACCTTC.

Of note for this clonotype: The junction shows a germline mismatch at one end, possibly a read error. The chain recombines TRBV9 with TRBJ2-7; no firm D call. TRBJ2-5 explains the end of the DNA better; the J call may be wrong. The germline V gene has CDR1 SGDLS and CDR2 YYNGEE. The CDR3 sequence is 14 residues long. CDR3 residues: CASSVTPNQETQYF. CDR3 in DNA: TGTGCCAGCAGCGTGACTCCCAACCAGGAGACCCAGTACTTC.

This clonotype was counted between two and nine times. J is TRBJ2-5 and V is TRBV28, with TRBD2 matching over 8 bases. The junction had 13 bases not matched to a gene; V was cut back by 5 bases and J by 2 bases. Germline V gene lookup returns CDR1 MDHEN and CDR2 SYDVKM. This CDR3 comprises 17 residues. The CDR3 DNA reads as TGTGCCAGCAGTCTATACCAGGCGGGAGGCCATCAAGAGACCCAGTACTTC. Protein product: CASSLYQAGGHQETQYF.

This clonotype was found a few times. This rearrangement joins TRBV12-3 or TRBV12-4 to TRBJ2-5; 7 nucleotides agree with TRBD2. V dropped 2 bases and J dropped 2; count of bases not matched to a gene: 2. This CDR3 is built from 14 residues. As DNA, the CDR3 is TGTGCCAGCAGTTTACCTAGCGGTCAAGAGACCCAGTACTTC. Translation gives CASSLPSGQETQYF.

This clonotype was seen only a few times. The chain recombines TRBV4-2 with TRBJ1-6; D remains ambiguous. Trimming pared 0 bases from V and 6 bases from J, leaving 6 bases between. Germline V lookup: CDR1 LGHNA, CDR2 YNFKEQ. The CDR3 runs to 14 residues. The CDR3 bases are TGTGCCAGCAGCCAAGAGGTCCTTAATTCACCCCTCCACTTT. It specifies CASSQEVLNSPLHF.

This clonotype showed up just once. This chain uses TRBV20-1 with TRBJ1-2; D unresolved. The CDR3 runs to 14 residues. Germline V CDR1 and CDR2: DFQATT, SNEGSKA (reference sequence). V lost 2 bases to trimming and J lost 4 bases, with 14 bases between them. The CDR3 loop is CSARRPGVAYGYTF. CDR3 DNA: TGCAGTGCTAGACGGCCCGGGGTTGCCTATGGCTACACCTTC.

This clonotype was counted only a few times. V gene TRBV6-5 combines with J gene TRBJ2-3; TRBD1 agrees at 9 bases. Germline V gene data show CDR1 as MNHEY and CDR2 as SVGAGI. This CDR3 comprises 15 residues. V was pared by 4 bases and J by 6 bases, with 8 bases of the junction left unmatched. CDR3 nucleotide sequence: TGTGCCAGCAGTTCGGACAGGGGTGTTGCGGATACGCAGTATTTT. It encodes CASSSDRGVADTQYF.

This sequence joins TRBV10-3 and TRBJ2-3; a possible D gene is TRBD2 (6 bases). Germline V lookup: CDR1 ENHRY, CDR2 SYGVKD. CDR3 size: 14 residues. V lost 6 bases and J 1 base, leaving 11 bases between the germline ends. The CDR3 protein is CAIRGGDGTDTQYF. CDR3 nucleotide sequence: TGTGCCATCAGGGGGGGTGATGGCACAGATACGCAGTATTTT.

J is TRBJ2-4 and V is TRBV27; no definite D call. The J call is doubtful: the DNA matches TRBJ2-5 better. The germline CDR1 and CDR2 sequences are MNHEY and SMNVEV (reference sequence). The CDR3 has 14 amino acids. The CDR3 DNA sequence: TGTGCCAGCAGTTCTACAGAGACCTGGGAGACCCAGTACTTC. It encodes CASSSTETWETQYF.

This clonotype was seen more than once but under ten times. The V and J genes are TRBV4-3 and TRBJ1-2; 10 bases are a match to TRBD1. Germline values: CDR1 LGHNA, CDR2 YSLEER. Unmatched junction bases numbered 4, after V lost 3 bases and J lost 3 bases. CDR3 size: 15 residues. Here the CDR3 reads CASSQGTGAYYGYTF. As DNA, the CDR3 is TGCGCCAGCAGCCAGGGGACAGGGGCCTACTATGGCTACACCTTC.

V and J are TRBV20-1 and TRBJ2-7; D is uncertain. Trimming left V 1 base short and J 4 bases short, with 11 bases between. Germline assignment: CDR1 DFQATT and CDR2 SNEGSKA (reference sequence). The CDR3 is made up of 13 amino acids. The CDR3 DNA is TGCAGTGCTAGAGGGCCATTAGGGTACGAGCAGTACTTC. Encoded protein: CSARGPLGYEQYF.

This sequence joins TRBV9 and TRBJ2-5, with D possibly being TRBD1 (7 bases). Trimming left V 3 bases short and J 5 bases short, with 20 bases between. CDR1 is SGDLS, CDR2 YYNGEE, per germline. The CDR3 has 16 residues. CDR3 region: CASSAEGQWNGETQYF. CDR3 nucleotides: TGTGCCAGCAGCGCGGAGGGACAGTGGAACGGGGAGACCCAGTACTTC.

The chain links TRBV12-3 or TRBV12-4 to TRBJ2-7, with D tentatively TRBD1 or TRBD2 (5 bases each). V lost 6 bases, J lost 2 bases, and 14 bases lay in between. The CDR3 length is 14 residues. In nucleotides, the CDR3 is TGTGCCAGCAGACTGAGGGGCAAGACCTACGAGCAGTACTTC. Amino acid sequence: CASRLRGKTYEQYF.